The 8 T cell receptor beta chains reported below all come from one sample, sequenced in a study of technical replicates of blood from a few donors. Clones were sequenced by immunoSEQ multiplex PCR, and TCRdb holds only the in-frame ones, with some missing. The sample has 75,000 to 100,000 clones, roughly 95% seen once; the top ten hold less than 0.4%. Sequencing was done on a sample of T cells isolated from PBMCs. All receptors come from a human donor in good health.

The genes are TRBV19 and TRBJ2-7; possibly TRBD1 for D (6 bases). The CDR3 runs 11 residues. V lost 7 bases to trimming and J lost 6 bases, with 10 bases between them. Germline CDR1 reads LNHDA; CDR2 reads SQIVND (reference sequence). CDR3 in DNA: TGTGCCAGTAAGGGGGAACGCGAGCAGTACTTC. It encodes CASKGEREQYF.

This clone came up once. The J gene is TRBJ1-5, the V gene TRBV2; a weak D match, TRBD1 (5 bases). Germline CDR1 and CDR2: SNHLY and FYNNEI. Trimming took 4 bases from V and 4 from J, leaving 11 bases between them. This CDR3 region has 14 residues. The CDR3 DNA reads TGTGCCAGCAGTGTTCAGGAGGGGAATCAGCCCCAGCATTTT. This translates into CASSVQEGNQPQHF.

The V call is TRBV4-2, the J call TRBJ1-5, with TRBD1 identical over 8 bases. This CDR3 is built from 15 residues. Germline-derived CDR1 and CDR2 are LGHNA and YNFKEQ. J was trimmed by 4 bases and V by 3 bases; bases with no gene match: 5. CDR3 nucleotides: TGTGCCAGCAGCCACGGGACAGGTGGAAATCAGCCCCAGCATTTT. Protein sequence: CASSHGTGGNQPQHF.

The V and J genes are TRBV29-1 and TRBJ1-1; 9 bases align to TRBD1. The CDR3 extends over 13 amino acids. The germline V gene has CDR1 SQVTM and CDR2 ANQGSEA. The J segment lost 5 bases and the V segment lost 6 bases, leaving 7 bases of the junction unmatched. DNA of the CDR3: TGCAGCGTAACAACAGGGGGCGGAACTGAAGCTTTCTTT. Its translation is CSVTTGGGTEAFF.

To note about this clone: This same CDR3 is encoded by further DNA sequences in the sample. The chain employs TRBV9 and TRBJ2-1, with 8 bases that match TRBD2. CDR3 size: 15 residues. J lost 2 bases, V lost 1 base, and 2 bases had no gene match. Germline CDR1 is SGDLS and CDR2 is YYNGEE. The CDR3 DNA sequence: TGTGCCAGCAGCGTATTAGCGGGAACCTACAATGAGCAGTTCTTC. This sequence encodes CASSVLAGTYNEQFF. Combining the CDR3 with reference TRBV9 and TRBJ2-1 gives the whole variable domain DSGVTQTPKHLITATGQRVTLRCSPRSGDLSVYWYQQSLDQGLQFLIQYYNGEERAKGNILERFSAQQFPDLHSELNLSSLELGDSALYFCASSVLAGTYNEQFFGPGTRLTVL.

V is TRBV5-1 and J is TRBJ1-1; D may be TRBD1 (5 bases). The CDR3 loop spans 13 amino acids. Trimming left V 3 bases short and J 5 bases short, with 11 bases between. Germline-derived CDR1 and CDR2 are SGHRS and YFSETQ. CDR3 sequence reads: CASSWDSETEAFF. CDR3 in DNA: TGCGCCAGCAGCTGGGACTCCGAGACTGAAGCTTTCTTT.

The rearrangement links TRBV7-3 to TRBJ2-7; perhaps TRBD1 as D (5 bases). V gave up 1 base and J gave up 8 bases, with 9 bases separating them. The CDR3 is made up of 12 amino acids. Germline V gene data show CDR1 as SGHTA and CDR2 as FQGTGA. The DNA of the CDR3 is TGTGCCAGCAGCTTAAGTGGACAACAGCAGTACTTC. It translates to CASSLSGQQQYF.

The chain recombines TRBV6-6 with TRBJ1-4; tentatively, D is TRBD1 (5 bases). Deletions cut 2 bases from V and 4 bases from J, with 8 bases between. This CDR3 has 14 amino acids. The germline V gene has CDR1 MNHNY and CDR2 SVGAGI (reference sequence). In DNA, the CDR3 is TGTGCCAGCAGTTACGGGGCAAGTAATGAAAAACTGTTTTTT. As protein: CASSYGASNEKLFF.